This section outlines one TCR beta chain sequence together with its context. TCRdb passed the RACE reads through MiXCR, listing each CDR3 protein once. The table includes roughly 180,000 distinct CDR3 sequences, approximately 15% detected once. As for time point: patch test 1, 2 weeks after DPC sensitization. Treatment specified: therapeutic diphenylcyclopropenone sensitization with weekly scalp DPC. This sample is drawn from a study of human T cells and chemical hapten exposure. For the study at large: Cases of alopecia areata, totalis or universalis occurred in a predominantly female patient group.

This sample comprised whole blood, obtained in connection with sensitization to the hapten diphenylcyclopropenone (DPC). The TCR originated in a woman younger than 45 with alopecia areata. Some clones in this sample may be carry-over from other donors' samples.

The CDR3 sequence is CASSPTLGSGANVLTF. CDR3 sequence (DNA): TGCGCCAGCAGCCCGACGTTGGGCTCTGGGGCCAACGTCCTGACTTTC. The gene calls are TRBV5-1 and TRBJ2-6; D gene uncertain. Germline CDR1 reads SGHRS; CDR2 reads YFSETQ. V lost 4 bases, J lost 0 bases, and 11 bases lay in between. The CDR3 length is 16 residues.